This T cell receptor (beta chain) emerged from a study of CD8 T cells in Susac syndrome. Negative magnetic isolation gave CD8+ and CD4+ cells; FACS enriched CD8+ TEMRA. The germline gives CDR1 LNHDA, CDR2 SQIVND (reference sequence). Trimming took 1 base from V and 1 from J, leaving 10 bases between them. This CDR3 has 15 residues. RNA, at about 0.45 to 1 ug, was reverse transcribed with random hexamers. TCRdb called the immunoSEQ multiplex PCR reads again in MiXCR, with one record for every CDR3 protein. This sample carries about 100,000 distinct CDR3 sequences, 90% to 95% of them seen once, and the ten largest clones take less than 0.35%.

V gene TRBV19 combines with J gene TRBJ1-1; a weak D match, TRBD1 (6 bases). The specimen sequenced was CD8+ T cells from PBMCs. The receptor's source is a human donor in good health. This CDR3 is CASSIGPDRNTEAFF. CDR3 nucleotides: TGTGCCAGTAGTATAGGCCCGGACAGGAACACTGAAGCTTTCTTT.